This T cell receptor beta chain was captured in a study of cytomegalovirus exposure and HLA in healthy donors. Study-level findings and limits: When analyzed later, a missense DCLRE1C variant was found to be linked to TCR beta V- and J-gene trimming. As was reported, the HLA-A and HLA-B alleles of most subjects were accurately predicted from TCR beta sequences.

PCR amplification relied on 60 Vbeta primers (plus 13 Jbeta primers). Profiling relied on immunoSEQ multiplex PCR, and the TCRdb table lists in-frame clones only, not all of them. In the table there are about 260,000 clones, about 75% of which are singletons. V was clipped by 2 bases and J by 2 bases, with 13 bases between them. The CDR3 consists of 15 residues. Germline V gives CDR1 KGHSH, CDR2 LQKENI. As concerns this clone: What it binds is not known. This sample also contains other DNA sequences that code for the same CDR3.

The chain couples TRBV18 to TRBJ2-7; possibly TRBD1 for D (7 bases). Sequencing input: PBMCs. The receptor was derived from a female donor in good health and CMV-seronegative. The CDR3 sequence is CASSPGQGGPYEQYF. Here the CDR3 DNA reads TGTGCCAGCTCACCAGGGCAGGGGGGACCCTACGAGCAGTACTTC.